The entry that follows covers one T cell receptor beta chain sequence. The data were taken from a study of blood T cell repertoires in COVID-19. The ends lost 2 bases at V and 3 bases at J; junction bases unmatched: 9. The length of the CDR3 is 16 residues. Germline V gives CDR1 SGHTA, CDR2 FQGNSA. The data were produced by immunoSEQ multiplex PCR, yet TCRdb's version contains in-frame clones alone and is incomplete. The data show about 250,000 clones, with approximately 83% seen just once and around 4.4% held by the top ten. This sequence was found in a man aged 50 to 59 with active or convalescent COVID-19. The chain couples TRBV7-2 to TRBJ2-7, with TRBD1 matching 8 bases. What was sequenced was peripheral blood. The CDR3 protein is CASSLRRQGASYEQYF. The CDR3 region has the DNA TGTGCCAGCAGCTTAAGACGGCAGGGGGCGAGCTACGAGCAGTACTTC.